This entry lists 28 T cell receptor beta chains sequenced from one sample in a study of glioma-infiltrating T cells. TCR alpha and beta CDR3 regions were amplified from RNA using iRepertoire nested multiplex PCR. TCRdb itself ran the multiplex PCR reads through MiXCR, one entry per CDR3 protein. The sample records a few hundred thousand distinct CDR3 sequences, roughly 41% being singletons. The sequencing sample was made of glioma tissue, nonneoplastic brain tissue, or PBMCs (not recorded which). These TCRs come from a human donor with low-grade glioma or glioblastoma, undergoing nonglioma brain surgery, or in good health (not recorded which).

V gene TRBV3-1 combines with J gene TRBJ2-7; D gene unclear. Deletions cut 5 bases from V and 3 bases from J, with 20 bases between. Germline CDR1 and CDR2: LGHDT and YNNKEL (reference sequence). CDR3 length: 16 amino acids. CDR3 sequence: CASSLPYSLGLYEQYF. The CDR3 nucleotides are TGTGCCAGCAGCTTACCTTACTCTCTAGGGCTCTACGAGCAGTACTTC.

The chain joins TRBV7-9 to TRBJ2-7, with a weak D call TRBD2 (7 bases). TRBJ2-1 matches the DNA end more closely, so the J call is doubtful. The CDR3 sequence is 17 residues long. Germline CDR1 and CDR2: SEHNR and FQNEAQ (reference sequence). CDR3 nucleotide sequence: TGTGCCAGCAGCCTCACCTTTCGGGGGGCGCAGGGGAATGAGCAGTTCTTC. It is translated as CASSLTFRGAQGNEQFF.

This clonotype was seen more than once but under ten times. The V gene is TRBV7-2, the J gene TRBJ1-2; D unresolved. The V gene lost 3 bases and the J gene lost 8 bases, with 10 bases spanning the gap. The V gene's germline CDR1 is SGHTA and CDR2 FQGNSA. The CDR3 is 12 amino acids. CDR3 region: CASSLELGGYTF. The CDR3 DNA follows: TGTGCCAGCAGCTTGGAACTGGGGGGCTACACCTTC.

This clonotype was detected ten times or more. The V and J genes are TRBV6-1 and TRBJ1-5; 9 bases align to TRBD1. CDR3 length: 15 residues. CDR1 and CDR2 from the germline V gene are MNHNS and SASEGT. V dropped 3 bases and J dropped 6; count of bases not matched to a gene: 6. CDR3 protein: CASSEWDRASQPQHF. The DNA of the CDR3 is TGTGCCAGCAGTGAGTGGGACAGGGCATCTCAGCCCCAGCATTTT.

The genes are TRBV6-1 and TRBJ2-7; 10 bases align to TRBD2. The CDR3 is 15 residues long. Germline CDR1 reads MNHNS; CDR2 reads SASEGT. V shed 4 bases, J shed 11 bases, and the junction held 14 bases outside the gene matches. CDR3 DNA: TGTGCCAGCAGTGGTACGAGTCGACTAGCGGGCGTTAAGTACTTC. Its protein is CASSGTSRLAGVKYF.

The sample holds a few counts of this clonotype. This chain joins TRBV27 and TRBJ1-1; a possible D gene is TRBD1 (6 bases). Germline CDR1 and CDR2: MNHEY and SMNVEV (reference sequence). V was cut by 7 bases and J by 0 bases, with 18 bases left in between. CDR3 size: 16 residues. CDR3 DNA sequence: TGTGCCAGCACCCCTGTGACAGGTCGGGTGAACACTGAAGCTTTCTTT. Translating it yields CASTPVTGRVNTEAFF.

This clonotype came up many times. The chain employs TRBV20-1 and TRBJ1-2, with D maybe TRBD1 (6 bases). CDR1 is DFQATT and CDR2 is SNEGSKA in the germline V gene (reference sequence). This CDR3 comprises 12 residues. V was cut by 4 bases and J by 6 bases, with 12 bases left in between. CDR3 sequence reads: CSAITDRDGYTF. The DNA of the CDR3 is TGCAGTGCTATCACGGACAGAGATGGCTACACCTTC.

Concerning this clonotype: This sequence may be a read error, since a much larger clone differs from it by one base. The V gene is TRBV4-1, the J gene TRBJ2-1; 11 bases match TRBD2. CDR3 size: 17 residues. The V gene's germline CDR1 is MGHRA and CDR2 YSYEKL. CDR3 DNA: TGCGCCAGCAGCCAAAGGACTAGCGGGCACCCTGAGAATGAGGAGTTCTTC. Encoded protein: CASSQRTSGHPENEEFF.

This clonotype came up many times. The V call is TRBV3-1, the J call TRBJ2-1; 10 positions match TRBD2. The germline V gene has CDR1 LGHDT and CDR2 YNNKEL (reference sequence). V dropped 2 bases and J dropped 4; count of bases not matched to a gene: 2. This CDR3 has 15 residues. The CDR3, as DNA: TGTGCCAGCAGCCAACCTAGCGGGGGTTACAATGAGCAGTTCTTC. The encoded protein is CASSQPSGGYNEQFF.

The chain couples TRBV28 to TRBJ1-2; 8 positions agree with TRBD1. The CDR3 runs to 16 residues. From germline, CDR1 is MDHEN and CDR2 SYDVKM. With 5 bases clipped from V and 3 bases from J, the junction kept 11 bases outside the gene matches. The DNA for the CDR3 is TGTGCCAGCAGTAGACGTAGGGCAGGGGGCTACTATGGCTACACCTTC. Encoded protein: CASSRRRAGGYYGYTF.

Of note for this clonotype: This may come from a read error, since a much larger clone is one base off. The conserved final phenylalanine or tryptophan is absent from the CDR3, which likely points to a read error. V usage is TRBV28 and J usage is TRBJ1-2, with 8 bases that match TRBD1. The CDR3 totals 17 residues. Germline CDR1 MDHEN, CDR2 SYDVKM. Losses at the gene ends were 1 base for V and 2 bases for J; bases not matched to a gene: 9. The CDR3 DNA sequence: TGTGCCAGCAGTTTATTAGCCGGACAGGGAGGAAACTATGGCTACACCCTC. Protein: CASSLLAGQGGNYGYTL.

As concerns this clonotype: This may arise from a read error, as a much more abundant clone is one base away. The CDR3 ends on some other residue instead of the conserved phenylalanine or tryptophan, so this is likely a read error. The V and J genes are TRBV20-1 and TRBJ1-1; D is unclear. The CDR3 runs to 14 residues. Trimming cost V 0 bases and J 5 bases, with 13 bases left between them. Germline values: CDR1 DFQATT, CDR2 SNEGSKA (reference sequence). CDR3 amino acids: CSARDVYGGTEAFL. CDR3 nucleotides: TGCAGTGCTAGAGACGTTTACGGTGGGACTGAAGCTTTCCTT.

On this clonotype: A read error is possible here, since a much larger clone lies one base away. The V call is TRBV7-9, the J call TRBJ2-1, with D uncertain. The germline V and J ends were trimmed by 6 bases and 3 bases, with 9 bases remaining between them. This CDR3 comprises 13 residues. Germline V CDR1 and CDR2: SEHNR, FQNEAQ (reference sequence). The CDR3 region is CASRHAHYNEQFF. Written as DNA, the CDR3 is TGTGCCAGCAGACATGCCCACTACAATGAGCAGTTCTTC.

This clonotype was detected ten times or more. The chain carries TRBV12-3 or TRBV12-4 and TRBJ1-4, with a tentative D call TRBD1 (5 bases). CDR3 length equals 16 residues. V lost 3 bases and J 8 bases, leaving 19 bases between the germline ends. This CDR3 is CASSLRAGRQMEKLFF. The CDR3 DNA reads TGTGCCAGCAGTTTGCGTGCGGGCAGACAGATGGAAAAACTGTTTTTT.

This clonotype was picked up a small number of times. The chain couples TRBV5-4 to TRBJ2-5, with 7 bases matching TRBD2. The V segment lost 5 bases and the J segment 2 bases; nucleotides outside the gene matches: 3. CDR3 length: 13 residues. Per the germline V gene, CDR1 is SGHNT and CDR2 is YYREEE (reference sequence). For the CDR3, the DNA is TGTGCCAGCAGTACTAGCGAGCAAGAGACCCAGTACTTC. Translated: CASSTSEQETQYF.

This clonotype was seen only a few times. The chain uses TRBV28 and TRBJ1-4; D may be TRBD1 (5 bases). The V end lost 4 bases, the J end lost 6 bases, and 12 bases lay between the germline ends. Per germline, CDR1 MDHEN and CDR2 SYDVKM. The CDR3 is 14 amino acids. DNA for the CDR3: TGTGCCAGCAGTTCGGAGACAGTGGATGAAAAACTGTTTTTT. This translates into CASSSETVDEKLFF.

V gene TRBV12-3 or TRBV12-4 combines with J gene TRBJ1-2; 7 bases match TRBD1. V lost 5 bases and J lost 8; bases outside the gene matches: 11. The CDR3 is made up of 14 amino acids. CDR3 nucleotides: TGTGCCAGCAGTCCCATCATGACAGGGATGGGCTACACCTTC. Translated: CASSPIMTGMGYTF.

As to this clonotype: A read error is possible here, since a much larger clone lies one base away. J is TRBJ2-3 and V is TRBV27, with TRBD1 as a possible D gene (6 bases). Per germline, CDR1 MNHEY and CDR2 SMNVEV (reference sequence). CDR3 length: 13 residues. In DNA form, the CDR3 reads TGTGCCAGCAAGGTGCAGGCGACAGGTACGCAGTATTTT. Protein sequence: CASKVQATGTQYF.

This clonotype was recorded at least ten times. The CDR3 spells CASSLGRGQYEQYF. CDR3 bases: TGTGCCAGCAGTTTGGGCAGGGGGCAGTACGAGCAGTACTTC. V is TRBV27 and J is TRBJ2-7; 8 bases match TRBD1. With V trimmed by 3 bases and J by 4 bases, 5 bases remained unmatched. From germline, CDR1 is MNHEY and CDR2 SMNVEV (reference sequence). The CDR3 has 14 residues.

This clonotype has a count of ten or more. The chain links TRBV6-1 to TRBJ2-2; TRBD2 might be the D (6 bases). Germline assignment: CDR1 MNHNS and CDR2 SASEGT. This CDR3 has 15 amino acids. V shed 6 bases and J shed 0 bases, with 11 bases lying between them. The CDR3 sequence is CASRWTTANTGELFF. The CDR3 DNA reads TGTGCCAGCAGATGGACTACTGCGAACACCGGGGAGCTGTTTTTT.

As for this clonotype: One junction end does not reproduce the germline sequence, and a read error may be involved. The chain links TRBV4-1 to TRBJ2-1, with D perhaps being TRBD1 or TRBD2 (6 bases each). Germline lookup yields CDR1 MGHRA and CDR2 YSYEKL. CDR3 length: 19 residues. The CDR3 region has the DNA TGCGCCAGCAGCCAAGAAACCGGACGGGGGCGGGACACCTACAATGAGCAGCTCTTC. Its protein product is CASSQETGRGRDTYNEQLF.

By sample fraction, this clonotype is medium-sized (0.01 to 0.1%). This rearrangement joins TRBV6-1 to TRBJ2-7; D is unresolved. This CDR3 has 13 amino acids. With 6 bases removed from V and 2 bases from J, the gap between germline ends came to 11 bases. Germline V gives CDR1 MNHNS, CDR2 SASEGT. The DNA for the CDR3 is TGTGCCAGCAGGACGGACCGCGCCTACGAGCAGTACTTC. This codes for CASRTDRAYEQYF.

Comment on this clonotype: This may stem from a read error, because a much larger clone lies one nucleotide away. The chain joins TRBV20-1 to TRBJ1-1, with TRBD1 identical over 7 bases. The CDR3 consists of 13 residues. The germline gives CDR1 DFQATT, CDR2 SNEGSKA (reference sequence). V was pared by 3 bases and J by 7 bases, with 8 bases of the junction left unmatched. The CDR3 protein is CSASDRDVIEAFF. For the CDR3, the DNA is TGCAGTGCTAGCGACAGGGATGTCATTGAAGCTTTCTTT.

This clonotype occurred many times. V and J are TRBV27 and TRBJ2-3; D is unclear. V shed 6 bases and J shed 6 bases, with 13 bases lying between them. Germline V CDR1 and CDR2: MNHEY, SMNVEV (reference sequence). CDR3 length: 13 residues. As DNA, the CDR3 is TGTGCCAGCAGCCATTACTTTACGGATACGCAGTATTTT. This gives the protein CASSHYFTDTQYF.

This rearrangement joins TRBV20-1 to TRBJ2-4; 7 nucleotides match TRBD1. Germline V gene sequence: CDR1 DFQATT, CDR2 SNEGSKA (reference sequence). This CDR3 comprises 15 residues. V trimming: 3 bases; J trimming: 13 bases; junction bases outside the gene matches: 18. CDR3: CSASQSRDRNQPQYF. The CDR3 DNA reads as TGCAGTGCTAGCCAAAGCCGGGACAGAAATCAGCCCCAGTACTTC.

This clonotype was observed a few times. V and J are TRBV7-9 and TRBJ1-2; D call uncertain. The V and J ends lost 5 bases and 5 bases respectively, with 21 bases between them. Germline V lookup: CDR1 SEHNR, CDR2 FQNEAQ (reference sequence). The CDR3 has 16 residues. CDR3 DNA: TGTGCCAGCAGCCTAGATAGAAAGGGCCCGGGTTATGGCTACACCTTC. Its protein is CASSLDRKGPGYGYTF.

This chain uses TRBV4-2 with TRBJ2-7; 10 nucleotides line up with TRBD2. With V trimmed by 3 bases and J by 1 base, 6 bases remained unmatched. The germline CDR1 and CDR2 sequences are LGHNA and YNFKEQ. The CDR3 consists of 16 residues. CDR3 nucleotide sequence: TGTGCCAGCAGCCACCACCTAGCGGGAGCGTCCTACGAGCAGTACTTC. As protein: CASSHHLAGASYEQYF.

The rearrangement uses TRBV20-1 and TRBJ2-5; 13 nucleotides agree with TRBD2. Germline V lookup: CDR1 DFQATT, CDR2 SNEGSKA (reference sequence). CDR3 length: 18 amino acids. V lost 0 bases, J lost 11 bases, and 18 bases stayed unmatched. The CDR3: CSARDLRSGLAGVNEQYF. CDR3 nucleotide sequence: TGCAGTGCTAGAGATCTTCGATCCGGACTAGCGGGAGTTAATGAGCAGTACTTC.